These 14 T cell receptor beta chains originate from one sample sequenced in a study of blood T cell repertoires in COVID-19 (dated by TCRdb to the early 2020s). Library construction relied on the immunoSEQ multiplex PCR assay. In TCRdb, the immuneACCESS table is reduced to in-frame sequences with V and J assigned. These tables do not hold every clone; where another copy was compared, an unresolved V gene accounts for under half, and the others remain unexplained. This sample comprises roughly 90,000 clones, about 83% of them detected only once. 25% of the sample is taken by the ten largest. Sequencing was carried out using peripheral blood. These receptors were obtained from a human donor in a cohort sampled during active COVID-19.

This chain uses TRBV7-2 with TRBJ1-2; D perhaps matches TRBD1 (6 bases). Trimming shortened V by 5 bases and J by 9 bases, and 13 bases separated the two germline ends. The CDR3 runs to 12 residues. From germline, CDR1 is SGHTA and CDR2 FQGNSA. For the CDR3, the DNA is TGTGCCAGCAGCACGAGTGACAGGAGCTACACCTTC. Protein: CASSTSDRSYTF.

The chain links TRBV4-1 to TRBJ2-1; D unresolved. The CDR3 sequence is 14 residues long. The germline CDR1 and CDR2 sequences are MGHRA and YSYEKL. V gave up 0 bases and J gave up 6 bases, with 9 bases separating them. CDR3 DNA sequence: TGCGCCAGCAGCCAAGATCCTTTTCTCAATGAGCAGTTCTTC. It translates to CASSQDPFLNEQFF.

The genes are TRBV6-5 and TRBJ2-1; 8 bases fit TRBD1. This CDR3 spans 15 amino acids. J gave up 7 bases and V 0 bases, and 5 bases lay outside the gene matches. The germline CDR1 and CDR2 sequences are MNHEY and SVGAGI. DNA for the CDR3: TGTGCCAGCAGTTACTCGTGGACAGGGAAAAATGAGCAGTTCTTC. Translating it yields CASSYSWTGKNEQFF.

V usage is TRBV18 and J usage is TRBJ2-7, with 13 bases that match TRBD2. Trimming cost V 2 bases and J 3 bases; bases outside gene matches: 1. CDR1 KGHSH and CDR2 LQKENI come from the germline V gene. The CDR3 spans 15 residues. The CDR3 DNA sequence: TGTGCCAGCTCACCAGGGACTAGCGGGAACTACGAGCAGTACTTC. This sequence encodes CASSPGTSGNYEQYF.

This clone came up many times. Within the sample, other DNA sequences also encode this same CDR3. The J gene is TRBJ1-5, the V gene TRBV4-1; the D gene is possibly TRBD1 (6 bases). The CDR3 is made up of 15 amino acids. The V gene lost 0 bases and the J gene lost 3 bases, with 9 bases spanning the gap. Germline values: CDR1 MGHRA, CDR2 YSYEKL. CDR3 in amino acids: CASSQDRDTNQPQHF. DNA of the CDR3: TGCGCCAGCAGCCAAGATCGGGACACCAATCAGCCCCAGCATTTT.

The chain is built from TRBV5-5 and TRBJ2-5; D is ambiguous. Germline V CDR1 and CDR2: SGHKS, YYEKEE (reference sequence). CDR3 length: 14 amino acids. The V end lost 0 bases, the J end lost 0 bases, and 6 bases lay between the germline ends. CDR3 loop: CASSLVLDQETQYF. CDR3 sequence (DNA): TGTGCCAGCAGCTTGGTTCTAGACCAAGAGACCCAGTACTTC.

The chain recombines TRBV9 with TRBJ2-3; TRBD1 agrees at 11 bases. The CDR3 has 16 amino acids. Germline-derived CDR1 and CDR2 are SGDLS and YYNGEE. V shed 3 bases, J shed 3 bases, and the junction held 6 bases outside the gene matches. The CDR3 DNA is TGTGCCAGCAGCGCCCTAGGACAGGGGGCTACAGATACGCAGTATTTT. This encodes CASSALGQGATDTQYF.

The chain employs TRBV7-2 and TRBJ1-3, with a weak D call TRBD1 (5 bases). Germline V CDR1 and CDR2: SGHTA, FQGNSA. This CDR3 spans 14 amino acids. With 5 bases removed from V and 3 bases from J, the gap between germline ends came to 11 bases. The CDR3 DNA sequence: TGTGCCAGCAGCCCGGGGGGTTATGGAAACACCATATATTTT. Translation: CASSPGGYGNTIYF.

The chain recombines TRBV5-6 with TRBJ1-2; D might be TRBD1 (6 bases). This CDR3 region has 14 residues. Germline CDR1 is SGHDT and CDR2 is YYEEEE. Trimming stripped 4 bases from V and 6 bases from J, with 16 bases between. The CDR3 spells CASSPGHPTDGYTF. The CDR3 coding sequence is TGTGCCAGCAGCCCGGGACACCCGACAGATGGCTACACCTTC.

The CDR3 bases are TGTGCCAGCAGCTTGTCGGGACTAGCGGGGTCCGCCGAGCAGTACTTC. Protein sequence: CASSLSGLAGSAEQYF. J is TRBJ2-7 and V is TRBV9, with 13 bases matching TRBD2. Trimming took 4 bases from V and 6 from J; bases not matched to a gene: 10. This CDR3 has 16 amino acids. The V gene's germline CDR1 is SGDLS and CDR2 YYNGEE. The full variable domain, in which reference TRBV9 and TRBJ2-7 provide the parts outside the CDR3, is DSGVTQTPKHLITATGQRVTLRCSPRSGDLSVYWYQQSLDQGLQFLIQYYNGEERAKGNILERFSAQQFPDLHSELNLSSLELGDSALYFCASSLSGLAGSAEQYFGPGTRLTVT.

The chain recombines TRBV11-2 with TRBJ2-7; 8 bases agree with TRBD1. After removal of 2 bases from V and 0 bases from J, the junction contained 9 bases not matched to a gene. The CDR3 has 17 residues. CDR1 is SGHAT and CDR2 is FQNNGV in the germline V gene. The CDR3 DNA follows: TGTGCCAGCAGCTTATCTACTGCGACAGGGGTCTCCTACGAGCAGTACTTC. It translates to CASSLSTATGVSYEQYF.

The chain couples TRBV21-1 to TRBJ1-1; the table's D call TRBD1 went unverified against the DNA. TRBV21-1 is described as a pseudogene. The CDR3 has 13 amino acids. The CDR3 region is CASSKGQNTEAFF. The CDR3, as DNA: TGTGCCAGCAGCAAAGGGCAGAACACTGAAGCTTTCTTT.

This clone was seen a few times. V and J are TRBV14 and TRBJ2-5, with D possibly being TRBD1 (6 bases). Trimming removed 0 bases from V and 4 bases from J, with 12 bases in between. This CDR3 contains 15 residues. Per germline, CDR1 SGHDN and CDR2 FVKESK. As DNA, the CDR3 is TGTGCCAGCAGCCAAGATAGGGGGTTCTTAGAGACCCAGTACTTC. Translation: CASSQDRGFLETQYF. Full variable domain (outside the CDR3, taken from reference TRBV14 and TRBJ2-5): EAGVTQFPSHSVIEKGQTVTLRCDPISGHDNLYWYRRVMGKEIKFLLHFVKESKQDESGMPNNRFLAERTGGTYSTLKVQPAELEDSGVYFCASSQDRGFLETQYFGPGTRLLVL.

This clone was observed once. The chain uses TRBV28 and TRBJ2-7, with D perhaps matching TRBD1 (5 bases). Germline CDR1 reads MDHEN; CDR2 reads SYDVKM. With 6 bases removed from V and 2 bases from J, the gap between germline ends came to 11 bases. The CDR3 runs 13 residues. CDR3 sequence reads: CASSSQATYEQYF. CDR3 in DNA: TGTGCCAGCAGCTCACAGGCTACCTACGAGCAGTACTTC.